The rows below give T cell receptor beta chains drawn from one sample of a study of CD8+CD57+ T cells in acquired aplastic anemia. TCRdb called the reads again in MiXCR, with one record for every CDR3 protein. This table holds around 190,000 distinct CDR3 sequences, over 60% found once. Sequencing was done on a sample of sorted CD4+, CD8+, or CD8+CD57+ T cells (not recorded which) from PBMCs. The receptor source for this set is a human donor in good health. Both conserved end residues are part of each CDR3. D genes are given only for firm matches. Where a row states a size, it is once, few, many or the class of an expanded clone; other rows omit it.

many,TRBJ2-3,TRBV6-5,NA,TGTGCCAGCAGTTACACAGTAGCTAGCACAGATACGCAGTATTTT,CASSYTVASTDTQYF
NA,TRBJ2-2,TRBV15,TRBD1,TGTGCCAGCAGTCTCCCGGGACAGGGGAACACCGGGGAGCTGTTTTTT,CASSLPGQGNTGELFF
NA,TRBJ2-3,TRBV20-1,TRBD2,TGCAGTGCCCGGGGACTAGCGGCAGATACGCAGTATTTT,CSARGLAADTQYF
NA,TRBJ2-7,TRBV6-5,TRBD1,TGTGCCAGCAGTGACAGGGGCCTAGGAGCCTACGAGCAGTACTTC,CASSDRGLGAYEQYF
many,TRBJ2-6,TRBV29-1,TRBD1,TGCAGCGTTGAAACCGGGACAGGGGATGCGAGCTCTGGGGCCAACGTCCTGACTTTC,CSVETGTGDASSGANVLTF
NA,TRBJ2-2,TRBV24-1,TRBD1,TGTGCCACCAGTGATTCGACAGGGCGCACCGGGGAGCTGTTTTTT,CATSDSTGRTGELFF
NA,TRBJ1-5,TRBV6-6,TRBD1,TGTGCCAGCAGTTGGATCCGGGACAGAAAATACCAGCCCCAGCATTTT,CASSWIRDRKYQPQHF
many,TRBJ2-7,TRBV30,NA,TGTGCCTGGAGTGTTAGCTACGAGCAGTACTTC,CAWSVSYEQYF
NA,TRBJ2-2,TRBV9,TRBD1,TGTGCCAGCAGCGACGGGACAGGATACACCGGGGAGCTGTTTTTT,CASSDGTGYTGELFF
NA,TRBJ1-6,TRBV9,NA,TGTGCCAGCAGCACGAGGGCCGGCGGGAATTCACCCCTCCACTTT,CASSTRAGGNSPLHF
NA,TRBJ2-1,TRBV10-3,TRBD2,TGTGCCATCAGTACAACGGGACTAGCGGTCAATGAGCAGTTCTTC,CAISTTGLAVNEQFF
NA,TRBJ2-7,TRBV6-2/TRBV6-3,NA,TGTGCCAGCAGTAGGTACGGGGGCGCTTACGAGCAGTACTTC,CASSRYGGAYEQYF
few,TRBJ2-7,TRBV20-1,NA,TGCAGTGCTTCAGGGGCCACCTACGAGCAGTACTTC,CSASGATYEQYF
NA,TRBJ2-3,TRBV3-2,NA,TGTGCCAGCAGCCACCTGACTAGCGGAACCTCGCAGTATTTT,CASSHLTSGTSQYF
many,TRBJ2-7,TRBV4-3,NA,TGCGCCAGCAGCCAAGATCTTCAGACAGGATTTGAGCAGTACTTC,CASSQDLQTGFEQYF
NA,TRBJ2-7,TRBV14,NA,TGTGCCAGCAGCACGCTCGTAAGACTCTACGAGCAGTACTTC,CASSTLVRLYEQYF
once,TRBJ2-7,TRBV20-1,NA,TGCAGTGCTACAGGGACCAGCATCCACGAGCAGTACTTC,CSATGTSIHEQYF
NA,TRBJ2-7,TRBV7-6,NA,TGTGCCAGCAGCTTAACAGGTTTCTACGAGCAGTACTTC,CASSLTGFYEQYF